This TCR beta chain was recovered during a study of CD8 T cells in Susac syndrome. Notes on the study in general: Approximately 16 Susac-specific public clones were found in total CD8+ repertoires and roughly 5 in CD8+ TEMRA repertoires.

Germline loops: CDR1 SGHRS, CDR2 YFSETQ. There are 15 residues in the CDR3. The ends lost 0 bases at V and 4 bases at J; junction bases unmatched: 6. 0.5 to 1 ug RNA was reverse transcribed with random hexamers. In TCRdb, the immunoSEQ multiplex PCR reads were re-called with MiXCR into one record per CDR3 protein. The sample holds roughly 86,000 distinct CDR3 sequences, about 95% seen once. Sequencing of TCR beta was performed on blood CD8+ and CD4+ T cells. The TEMRA cells underwent FACS enrichment, while the CD8+ and CD4+ T cells underwent negative isolation. About this clonotype itself: Its antigen is currently unknown.

The receptor comes from a human donor with Susac syndrome. The chain is built from TRBV5-1 and TRBJ1-1, with 7 bases aligning to TRBD1. The sequenced sample consisted of CD8+ T cells from PBMCs. The CDR3 DNA sequence: TGCGCCAGCAGCTTGGAGATGACAGGGCCCACTGAAGCTTTCTTT. Translated: CASSLEMTGPTEAFF.